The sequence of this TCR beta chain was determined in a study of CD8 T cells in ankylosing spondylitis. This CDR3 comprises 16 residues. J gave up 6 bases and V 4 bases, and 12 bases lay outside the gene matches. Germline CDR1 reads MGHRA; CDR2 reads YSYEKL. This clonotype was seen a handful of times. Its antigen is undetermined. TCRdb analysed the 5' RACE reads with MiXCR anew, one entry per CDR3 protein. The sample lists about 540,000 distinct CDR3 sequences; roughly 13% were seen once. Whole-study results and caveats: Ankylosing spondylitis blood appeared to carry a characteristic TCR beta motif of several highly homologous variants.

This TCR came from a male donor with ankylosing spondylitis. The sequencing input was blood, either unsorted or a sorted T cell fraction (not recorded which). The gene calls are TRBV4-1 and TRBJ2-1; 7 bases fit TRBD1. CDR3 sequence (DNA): TGCGCCAGCAGCCTATCACAGGGGAATGGCGGCAATGAGCAGTTCTTC. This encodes CASSLSQGNGGNEQFF.